Below are 9 T cell receptor beta chains sequenced from a single sample in a study of human thymus T cells. Libraries were prepared by immunoSEQ multiplex PCR; TCRdb keeps only in-frame clonotypes and omits some of them. The table has tens of thousands of clones, 85% to 95% seen once. The thymus tissue came from resections taken during corrective heart surgery. The material sequenced was thymus tissue. These receptors came from a girl under three years old with a congenital heart defect but otherwise immunologically healthy.

The J gene is TRBJ2-7, the V gene TRBV5-1; D gene unclear. Germline loops: CDR1 SGHRS, CDR2 YFSETQ. The length of the CDR3 is 8 residues. The CDR3 region has the DNA TGCGCAACCTACGAGCAGTACTTC. As protein: CATYEQYF.

The V gene is TRBV5-1, the J gene TRBJ1-6; D is unresolved. Trimming shortened V by 7 bases and J by 0 bases, and 17 bases separated the two germline ends. The CDR3 totals 17 residues. CDR1 is SGHRS and CDR2 is YFSETQ in the germline V gene. The CDR3 DNA sequence: TGCGCCAGCCATGTAGGCTTACCAAGCTCCTATAATTCACCCCTCCACTTT. Translating gives CASHVGLPSSYNSPLHF.

The chain joins TRBV4-2 to TRBJ2-2, with D hard to call. This CDR3 has 13 residues. Germline V lookup: CDR1 LGHNA, CDR2 YNFKEQ. Trimming cost V 0 bases and J 7 bases, with 6 bases left between them. The CDR3 loop is CASSQDPDGELFF. CDR3 nucleotide sequence: TGTGCCAGCAGCCAAGATCCGGACGGGGAGCTGTTTTTT.

This clone appeared once. V usage is TRBV5-1 and J usage is TRBJ2-1, with D possibly being TRBD2 (6 bases). Germline CDR1 and CDR2: SGHRS and YFSETQ. The V and J ends lost 1 base and 8 bases respectively, with 16 bases between them. This CDR3 is 15 amino acids long. Here the CDR3 reads CASSLLPGSGDEQFF. CDR3 bases: TGCGCCAGCAGCTTGCTTCCCGGGAGTGGAGATGAGCAGTTCTTC. Full variable domain (missing parts from reference TRBV5-1 and TRBJ2-1): KAGVTQTPRYLIKTRGQQVTLSCSPISGHRSVSWYQQTPGQGLQFLFEYFSETQRNKGNFPGRFSGRQFSNSRSEMNVSTLELGDSALYLCASSLLPGSGDEQFFGPGTRLTVL.

The rearrangement links TRBV5-1 to TRBJ2-3; no reliable D call. Per the germline V gene, CDR1 is SGHRS and CDR2 is YFSETQ. The CDR3 contains 14 residues. V was trimmed by 0 bases and J by 6 bases, leaving 11 bases between them. CDR3 sequence: CASSLEYGGDTQYF. For the CDR3, the DNA is TGCGCCAGCAGCTTGGAGTACGGTGGGGATACGCAGTATTTT.

V usage is TRBV20-1 and J usage is TRBJ2-3, with unresolved D. The V and J ends lost 3 bases and 4 bases respectively, with 2 bases between them. Per the germline V gene, CDR1 is DFQATT and CDR2 is SNEGSKA (reference sequence). The CDR3 contains 10 residues. The CDR3 DNA is TGCAGTGCTAGGGCAGATACGCAGTATTTT. Its translation is CSARADTQYF.

The chain carries TRBV6-1 and TRBJ1-1, with D maybe TRBD1 (6 bases). Between the trimmed V and J ends, which lost 3 bases and 8 bases, there was a span of 10 bases. CDR1 and CDR2 from the germline V gene are MNHNS and SASEGT. The CDR3 contains 12 residues. CDR3 nucleotides: TGTGCCAGCAGTGATAAGGACAGAGAAGCTTTCTTT. Translating it yields CASSDKDREAFF.

The V and J genes are TRBV25-1 and TRBJ2-3, with a weak D call TRBD2 (6 bases). Germline V gives CDR1 MGHDK, CDR2 SYGVNS. This CDR3 has 17 residues. V was pared by 2 bases and J by 2 bases, with 17 bases between. As DNA, the CDR3 is TGTGCCAGCAGTGAAGGCTTCCGGAGGGGCGACACAGATACGCAGTATTTT. Amino acid sequence: CASSEGFRRGDTDTQYF.

The gene calls are TRBV5-8 and TRBJ2-7; D is unclear. This CDR3 comprises 9 residues. V lost 6 bases, J lost 7 bases, and 5 bases lay in between. From germline, CDR1 is SGHTS and CDR2 YDEGEE. This CDR3 reads CASTREQYF. The CDR3 nucleotides are TGTGCCAGCACTCGGGAGCAGTACTTC.